One TCR beta chain is described in this entry. Compared with germline, one end of the junction differs, possibly owing to a read error. For the second PCR, which ran for roughly 6 to 11 cycles, a sample-barcoded 5' primer and a J-beta primer mix were used. Template switching added a 12-random-nucleotide identifier to every cDNA molecule. One entry per CDR3 protein results from TCRdb running MiXCR on the 5' RACE reads. The table includes about 1.5 million distinct CDR3 sequences, 35% to 45% detected once. The data were taken from a study of blood T cells in healthy people across ages. The CDR3 loop spans 11 amino acids. The germline V gene encodes CDR1 MNHNS and CDR2 SASEGT. The authors drew roughly 9.8 milliliters of peripheral blood from each donor. Whenever a sample was processed, at least 6 million PBMCs were isolated.

The clonotype comes from a woman younger than 30 in good health. The material sequenced was blood. V is TRBV6-1 and J is TRBJ2-1; tentatively, D is TRBD1 or TRBD2 (5 bases each). The CDR3 is CANSRGDEQFF. Here the CDR3 DNA reads TGTGCCAACAGTCGAGGGGATGAGCAGTTCTTC.